The 4 T cell receptor beta chains presented below share a single source sample, sequenced in a study of cytomegalovirus exposure and HLA in healthy donors. The PCR employed 60 Vbeta primers together with 13 Jbeta primers. Assay: immunoSEQ multiplex PCR; the TCRdb copy retains only in-frame clones and omits some. The sample includes a few hundred thousand clones, approximately 70% of them seen just once. Sequenced sample: PBMCs. These receptors originate from a woman in her twenties or thirties in good health and CMV-seronegative.

This chain links TRBV25-1 with TRBJ1-4, with 7 bases lining up with TRBD1. This CDR3 contains 15 residues. Germline assignment: CDR1 MGHDK and CDR2 SYGVNS. Trimming took 5 bases from V and 2 from J; bases not matched to a gene: 5. CDR3 residues: CASSYDRVTNEKLFF. CDR3 nucleotides: TGTGCCAGCAGTTATGACAGGGTGACTAATGAAAAACTGTTTTTT.

The genes are TRBV7-3 and TRBJ2-2; D remains unclear. The CDR3 contains 15 residues. With 5 bases removed from V and 6 bases from J, the gap between germline ends came to 16 bases. Germline CDR1 SGHTA, CDR2 FQGTGA. Written as DNA, the CDR3 is TGTGCCAGCAGCCCTAAAAGTACCTTTGCCGGGGAGCTGTTTTTT. As protein: CASSPKSTFAGELFF.

This clone was picked up a small number of times. The chain employs TRBV5-5 and TRBJ2-5, with 8 bases matching TRBD2. CDR1 is SGHKS, CDR2 YYEKEE, per germline (reference sequence). V lost 5 bases to trimming and J lost 4 bases; unmatched junction nucleotides: 7. The CDR3 totals 14 residues. CDR3 amino acids: CASRSPRGGETQYF. The CDR3 coding sequence is TGTGCCAGCAGGTCTCCCCGGGGGGGAGAGACCCAGTACTTC.

The rearrangement joins TRBV5-1 to TRBJ2-2; a possible D gene is TRBD2 (6 bases). Germline V gene sequence: CDR1 SGHRS, CDR2 YFSETQ. There are 15 residues in the CDR3. Deletions cut 0 bases from V and 1 base from J, with 7 bases between. CDR3: CASSLGGKNTGELFF. Here the CDR3 DNA reads TGCGCCAGCAGCTTGGGCGGGAAGAACACCGGGGAGCTGTTTTTT.